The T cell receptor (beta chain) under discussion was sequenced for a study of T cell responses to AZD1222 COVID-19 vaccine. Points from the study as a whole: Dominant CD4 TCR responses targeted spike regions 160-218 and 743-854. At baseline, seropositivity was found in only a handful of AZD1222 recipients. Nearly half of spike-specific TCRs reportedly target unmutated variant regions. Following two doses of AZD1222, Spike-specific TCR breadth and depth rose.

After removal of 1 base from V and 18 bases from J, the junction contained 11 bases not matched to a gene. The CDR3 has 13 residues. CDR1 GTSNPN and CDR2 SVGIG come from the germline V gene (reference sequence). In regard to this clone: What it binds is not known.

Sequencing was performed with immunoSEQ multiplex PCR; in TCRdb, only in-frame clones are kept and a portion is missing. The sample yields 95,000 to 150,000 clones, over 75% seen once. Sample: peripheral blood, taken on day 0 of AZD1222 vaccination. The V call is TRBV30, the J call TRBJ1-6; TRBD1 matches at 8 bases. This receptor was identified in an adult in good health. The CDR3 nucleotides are TGTGCCTGGAGTGCGGACAGGGCCGACTATCCCCACTTT. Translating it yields CAWSADRADYPHF. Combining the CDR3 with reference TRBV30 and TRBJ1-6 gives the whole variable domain SQTIHQWPATLVQPVGSPLSLECTVEGTSNPNLYWYRQAAGRGLQLLFYSVGIGQISSEVPQNLSASRPQDRQFILSSKKLLLSDSGFYLCAWSADRADYPHFGNGTRLTVT.